This is a list of T cell receptor beta chains from one sample in a study of T-cell reconstitution after alpha-beta-depleted transplantation in children. TCRdb fed the PCR reads into MiXCR, producing one record per CDR3 protein. The table includes some 840,000 distinct CDR3 sequences, 15% to 20% detected once. Sequenced here: PBMCs, mostly from graft donor cells, sampled 360 days after TCRalphabeta/CD19-depleted stem cell transplant. The origin of the receptors is a male patient aged 10-17 years who had a stem cell transplant for acute lymphoblastic leukemia, so the T cells may come from the graft donor. Each CDR3 is given with its conserved first and last residue. A D gene is named only where the DNA matches it firmly. Not every row has a clone size; where given, it reads once, few, many or a size class.

j_call d_call v_call clone_size cdr3_aa cdr3_nt
TRBJ2-7 NA TRBV20-1 NA CSARGASTHEQYF TGCAGTGCTAGAGGGGCATCCACCCACGAGCAGTACTTC
TRBJ1-1 NA TRBV20-1 few CSALVWSTEAFF TGCAGTGCCCTTGTTTGGAGCACTGAAGCTTTCTTT
TRBJ2-1 TRBD2 TRBV12-3/TRBV12-4 few CASSSTETSGFLYNEQFF TGTGCCAGCAGTTCCACCGAGACTAGCGGGTTTCTCTACAATGAGCAGTTCTTC
TRBJ2-1 TRBD2 TRBV2 NA CASRGTSLYYEQFF TGTGCCAGCAGGGGGACTAGTCTGTACTATGAGCAGTTCTTC
TRBJ2-1 TRBD2 TRBV7-2 many CASSLSGRAFLANEQFF TGTGCCAGCAGCCTTAGCGGGAGGGCCTTTCTGGCTAATGAGCAGTTCTTC
TRBJ2-7 NA TRBV29-1 NA CSVEVARGYEQYF TGCAGCGTTGAAGTAGCCAGGGGCTACGAGCAGTACTTC
TRBJ2-7 TRBD1 TRBV29-1 many CSAQDRGDPYEQYF TGCAGCGCCCAGGACAGGGGGGACCCCTACGAGCAGTACTTC
TRBJ2-1 TRBD1 TRBV6-5 NA CASSYSTRGQGEQFF TGTGCCAGCAGTTACTCGACGAGGGGGCAGGGAGAGCAGTTCTTC
TRBJ2-1 NA TRBV5-1 few CASRNLVSYNEQFF TGCGCCAGCAGGAACTTGGTCTCCTACAATGAGCAGTTCTTC
TRBJ2-7 NA TRBV12-3/TRBV12-4 NA CASRPGTRWGEQYF TGTGCCAGCAGGCCCGGGACCCGATGGGGCGAGCAGTACTTC
TRBJ2-7 NA TRBV3-1 many CASSQGNFYEQYF TGTGCCAGCAGCCAAGGTAATTTCTACGAGCAGTACTTC
TRBJ1-1 NA TRBV5-1 NA CASSLLPEALNTEAFF TGCGCCAGCAGCTTGTTGCCAGAGGCGTTGAACACTGAAGCTTTCTTT
TRBJ2-1 NA TRBV7-3 few CASSRKGGGSGNEQFF TGTGCCAGCAGCCGGAAGGGGGGAGGGAGCGGCAATGAGCAGTTCTTC
TRBJ2-2 TRBD2 TRBV3-1 many CASSHPRRLAGARTGELFF TGTGCCAGCAGCCATCCAAGGCGGCTAGCGGGAGCGCGGACCGGGGAGCTGTTTTTT
TRBJ2-1 TRBD2 TRBV4-1 many CASSQDSGRFSYNEQFF TGCGCCAGCAGCCAAGATAGCGGGAGGTTCTCCTACAATGAGCAGTTCTTC
TRBJ2-7 TRBD2 TRBV5-1 NA CASSFLVGLAASYEQYF TGCGCCAGCAGCTTCTTAGTCGGACTAGCGGCCTCCTACGAGCAGTACTTC
TRBJ2-3 TRBD1 TRBV5-1 many CASRDRVSTDTQYF TGCGCCAGCAGGGACAGGGTTTCCACAGATACGCAGTATTTT
TRBJ2-7 TRBD1 TRBV5-1 NA CASSYYRGYEQYF TGCGCCAGCAGCTACTACAGGGGTTACGAGCAGTACTTC
TRBJ2-1 TRBD2 TRBV20-1 few CSGHPLAGPWGEQFF TGCAGTGGTCACCCCCTAGCGGGCCCTTGGGGGGAGCAGTTCTTC
TRBJ2-7 NA TRBV5-1 few CASSLDLMAESYVTASYEQYF TGCGCCAGCAGCTTGGATTTGATGGCAGAGAGTTACGTTACAGCCTCCTACGAGCAGTACTTC